This T cell receptor beta chain was sequenced in a study of control samples from healthy donors and cancer patients. Between the trimmed V and J ends, which lost 5 bases and 0 bases, there was a span of 14 bases. Germline V gives CDR1 SEHNR, CDR2 FQNEAQ (reference sequence). The CDR3 has 15 amino acids. The method was immunoSEQ multiplex PCR; TCRdb's version includes in-frame clones alone and lacks a portion of them. The sample includes about 190,000 clones, 91% seen only once; the top ten take about 1.7%. The receptor was isolated from a man between 25 and 39 years old in good health. Sequenced input: blood. The chain joins TRBV7-9 to TRBJ2-7, with TRBD1 as a possible D gene (6 bases). The CDR3 sequence: CASSSPGTNSYEQYF. CDR3 sequence (DNA): TGTGCCAGCAGCAGCCCCGGGACAAACTCCTACGAGCAGTACTTC.